A single sample gave rise to the 9 T cell receptor beta chains below, sequenced in a study of shared clonotypes between healthy human individuals. The data were produced by immunoSEQ multiplex PCR, yet TCRdb's version contains in-frame clones alone and is incomplete. The repertoire holds 1 million to 1.3 million clones, with about 80% as singletons. The sequenced sample was memory CD4+ T cells from PBMCs. Described subset: CD45RA-negative fraction. The receptors derive from a man aged 18 to 30 in good health. Some clones in this sample may be carry-over from other donors' samples.

The chain links TRBV30 to TRBJ2-3, with no clear D. Germline loops: CDR1 GTSNPN, CDR2 SVGIG (reference sequence). The CDR3 runs to 14 residues. V dropped 0 bases and J dropped 0 bases, with 7 bases sitting between them. CDR3 in DNA: TGTGCCTGGAGTGTACCGGGTAGCACAGATACGCAGTATTTT. This gives the protein CAWSVPGSTDTQYF. The whole variable domain, remainder taken from reference TRBV30 and TRBJ2-3, is SQTIHQWPATLVQPVGSPLSLECTVEGTSNPNLYWYRQAAGRGLQLLFYSVGIGQISSEVPQNLSASRPQDRQFILSSKKLLLSDSGFYLCAWSVPGSTDTQYFGPGTRLTVL.

V is TRBV29-1 and J is TRBJ2-3; weak D call: TRBD2 (7 bases). The V gene's germline CDR1 is SQVTM and CDR2 ANQGSEA. This CDR3 comprises 15 residues. V was pared by 3 bases and J by 5 bases, with 18 bases between. The CDR3 is CSVEGTGGGRDTQYF. As DNA, the CDR3 is TGCAGCGTTGAGGGAACGGGGGGCGGGAGAGATACGCAGTATTTT.

At least ten counts were recorded for this clone. This rearrangement joins TRBV6-1 to TRBJ1-5, with TRBD1 as a possible D gene (5 bases). The CDR3 has 17 residues. Trimming removed 0 bases from V and 2 bases from J, with 14 bases in between. Germline CDR1 reads MNHNS; CDR2 reads SASEGT. CDR3 in DNA: TGTGCCAGCAGTGAAGCCGAGGGGCTACAGGGCAATCAGCCCCAGCATTTT. Translating gives CASSEAEGLQGNQPQHF.

The chain is built from TRBV9 and TRBJ2-3; 8 bases match TRBD1. The CDR3 spans 14 residues. V gave up 8 bases and J gave up 1 base; unmatched junction bases: 6. From germline, CDR1 is SGDLS and CDR2 YYNGEE. DNA for the CDR3: TGTGCCAGGTCGACAGGGGACCGCACAGATACGCAGTATTTT. Residues: CARSTGDRTDTQYF.

Note on this clone: The same CDR3 also results from other DNA sequences found in this sample. The rearrangement links TRBV7-2 to TRBJ1-2; TRBD1 is a possible D gene (5 bases). V was clipped by 1 base and J by 5 bases, with 11 bases between them. CDR1 SGHTA and CDR2 FQGNSA come from the germline V gene. The CDR3 has 14 residues. CDR3 in amino acids: CASSLDPGRYGYTF. The CDR3 nucleotides read TGTGCCAGCAGCTTAGATCCAGGGCGATATGGCTACACCTTC.

This clone was observed a single time. In DNA, the CDR3 is TGTGCCAGTAGTCCCATTAGCGGGGCCGCGAACACCGGGGAGCTGTTTTTT. It yields the protein CASSPISGAANTGELFF. V is TRBV19 and J is TRBJ2-2; 8 bases align to TRBD2. The J segment lost 0 bases and the V segment lost 5 bases, leaving 8 bases of the junction unmatched. Germline assignment: CDR1 LNHDA and CDR2 SQIVND (reference sequence). This CDR3 is 17 amino acids long.

As for this clone: The junction and the germline gene differ at one end; a read error may be behind it. The sample holds other DNA sequences that translate to the same CDR3. The chain couples TRBV4-1 to TRBJ2-6, with TRBD1 identical over 9 bases. Germline assignment: CDR1 MGHRA and CDR2 YSYEKL. This CDR3 contains 18 residues. CDR3 in amino acids: CAGSQNRDRVPGANVLTF. For the CDR3, the DNA is TGCGCCGGCAGCCAGAACCGGGACAGGGTACCCGGGGCCAACGTCCTGACTTTC.

The J gene is TRBJ2-7, the V gene TRBV7-6, with 8 positions matching TRBD2. Trimming cost V 5 bases and J 3 bases; bases outside gene matches: 6. The CDR3 contains 14 residues. CDR1 SGHVS and CDR2 FNYEAQ come from the germline V gene. CDR3 sequence reads: CASSATSENYEQYF. Written as DNA, the CDR3 is TGTGCCAGCAGCGCGACTAGCGAAAACTACGAGCAGTACTTC.

The rearrangement joins TRBV18 to TRBJ2-7, with 14 bases fitting TRBD2. The V gene's germline CDR1 is KGHSH and CDR2 LQKENI. The V and J ends lost 7 bases and 7 bases, in that order; junction bases with no gene match: 9. This CDR3 has 15 amino acids. As DNA, the CDR3 is TGTGCCAGCTTTCCGGGACTAGCGGGAGTTCAGGAGCAGTACTTC. It codes for CASFPGLAGVQEQYF.